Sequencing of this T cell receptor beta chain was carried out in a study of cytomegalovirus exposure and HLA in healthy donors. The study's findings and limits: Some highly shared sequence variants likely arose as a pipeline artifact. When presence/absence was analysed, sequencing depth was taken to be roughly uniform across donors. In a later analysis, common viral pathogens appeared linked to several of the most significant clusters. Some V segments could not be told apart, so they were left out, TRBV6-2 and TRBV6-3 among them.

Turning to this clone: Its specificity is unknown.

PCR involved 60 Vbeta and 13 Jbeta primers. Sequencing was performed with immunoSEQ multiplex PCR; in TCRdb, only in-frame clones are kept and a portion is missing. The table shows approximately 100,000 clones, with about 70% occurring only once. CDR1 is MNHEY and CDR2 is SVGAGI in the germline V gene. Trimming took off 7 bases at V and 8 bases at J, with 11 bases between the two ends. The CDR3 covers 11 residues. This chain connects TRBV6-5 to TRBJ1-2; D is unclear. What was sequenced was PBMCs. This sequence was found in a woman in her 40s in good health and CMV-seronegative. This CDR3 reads CASKKGEGYTF. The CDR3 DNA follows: TGTGCCAGCAAGAAGGGAGAGGGCTACACCTTC.